The T cell receptor beta chain described here comes from a study of blood T cell repertoires in COVID-19 (dated by TCRdb to 2019 to 2021). Some background on the complete study: Collaborator samples came from the United States, Italy and Spain and covered acute and convalescent phases of COVID-19. The prospective study material was composed of cDNA or gDNA derived from T cells, B-cell-depleted T cells, or PBMCs. The sample metadata nearly always contained a de-identified subject ID, COVID-19 status, age in years and sex. The samples were drawn from the first 160 participants of the ongoing ImmuneRACE study and from 1,254 subjects provided by 6 global collaborators. HLA class I and class II types, where available, came from metadata supplied by the sample provider rather than from assay-based typing. The repertoires were released in a freely available public database meant as a resource for research on the immune response to SARS-CoV-2. The dataset comprised deeply sampled blood TCRbeta repertoires from subjects exposed to, actively infected with, or recovered from COVID-19. What the study reported, not specific to this receptor: How much clinical and demographic metadata was included differed by source and by participant, and the metadata was provided uncurated.

From cysteine to phenylalanine, the CDR3 is 13 amino acids long. The retained sequence is limited to the CDR3, 39 bases, with the frame set at the first base. Per the germline V gene, MDHEN is the CDR1 and SYDVKM is the CDR2. Relative to germline, V is 5 bases shorter and J is 2 bases shorter, with 9 bases between their ends. In the prospective study, participants were roughly 18 to 89 years old, resided in about two dozen geographic areas of the United States, and were enrolled through a virtual design. In the prospective study, participants were assigned to cohorts based on the clinical history participants reported in a screening survey and a study questionnaire. Recovered participants in ImmuneRACE Cohort 3 were defined as having two consecutive negative NP/OP PCR tests, clearance from a healthcare professional, or resolution of symptoms. Mobile phlebotomists in the prospective study collected whole blood, serum and a nasopharyngeal or oropharyngeal swab from every participant. Additional blood draws and questionnaires over an approximately two-month period could optionally be provided by prospective study participants. Before DNA extraction, blood samples from the prospective study were shipped at room temperature or frozen.

About this clone: This clone's antigen is unknown. The record has no base qualities; no much larger clone is one base away.

TCRbeta CDR3 regions were amplified from genomic DNA using the immunoSEQ Assay, a bias-controlled multiplex PCR. The study's processing was this. Nucleated cell counts per sample were estimated from amplification of reference gene primers within the assay. Sequence reads were collapsed and filtered to measure the absolute abundance of every unique TCRbeta CDR3 rearrangement. Productive Simpson clonality was computed per sample as the square root of Simpson's diversity index over productive rearrangements. Drawn from immuneACCESS, this table holds only the in-frame rearrangements with V and J called that TCRdb kept. Clones are partly lost; checked studies trace under half to an unresolved V gene and leave the rest unexplained. V and J calls and clone size are copied from that table; D and trimming were computed from the DNA. This sample comprises 300,000 to 400,000 clones, around 89% of them detected only once. Of the sample, more than 0.8% falls within the top ten clones.

The sample taken for sequencing was PBMCs or T cells enriched from blood (not recorded which). The sequence joins TRBV28 to TRBJ1-1; the D gene identity is not certain. This receptor was taken from a man between 18 and 35 years old who had recovered from COVID-19. The DNA reads TGTGCCAGCAGTCTCTACAGAAACACTGAAGCTTTCTTT. Its amino acids are CASSLYRNTEAFF.